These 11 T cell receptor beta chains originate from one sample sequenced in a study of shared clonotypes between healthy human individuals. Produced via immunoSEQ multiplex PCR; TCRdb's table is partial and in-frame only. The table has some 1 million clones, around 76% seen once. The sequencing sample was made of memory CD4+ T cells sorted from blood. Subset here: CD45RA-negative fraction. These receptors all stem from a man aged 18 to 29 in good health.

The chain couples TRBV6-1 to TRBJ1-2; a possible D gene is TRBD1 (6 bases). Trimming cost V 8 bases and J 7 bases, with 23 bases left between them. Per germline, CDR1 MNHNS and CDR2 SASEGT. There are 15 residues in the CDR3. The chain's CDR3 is CASPTRGGGAGGYTF. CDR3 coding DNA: TGTGCCAGCCCAACCCGCGGGGGGGGCGCGGGTGGCTACACCTTC.

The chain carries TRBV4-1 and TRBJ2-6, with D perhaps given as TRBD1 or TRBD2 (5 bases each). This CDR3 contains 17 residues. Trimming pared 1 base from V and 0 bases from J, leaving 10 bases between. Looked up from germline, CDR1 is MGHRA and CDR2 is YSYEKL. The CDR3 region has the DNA TGCGCCAGCAGCCAAGGGGGACCGAGCTCTGGGGCCAACGTCCTGACTTTC. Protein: CASSQGGPSSGANVLTF.

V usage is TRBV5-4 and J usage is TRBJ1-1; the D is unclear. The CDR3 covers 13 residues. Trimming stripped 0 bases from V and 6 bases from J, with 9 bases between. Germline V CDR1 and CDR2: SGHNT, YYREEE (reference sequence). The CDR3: CASSLESEPEAFF. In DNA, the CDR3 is TGTGCCAGCAGCTTGGAATCGGAGCCTGAAGCTTTCTTT.

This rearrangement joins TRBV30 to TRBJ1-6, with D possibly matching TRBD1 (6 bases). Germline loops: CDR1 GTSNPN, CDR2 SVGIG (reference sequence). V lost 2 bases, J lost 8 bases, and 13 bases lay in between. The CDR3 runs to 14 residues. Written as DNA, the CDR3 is TGTGCCTGGAGTCTCAGGGGTGGGGATTCACCCCTCCACTTT. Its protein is CAWSLRGGDSPLHF.

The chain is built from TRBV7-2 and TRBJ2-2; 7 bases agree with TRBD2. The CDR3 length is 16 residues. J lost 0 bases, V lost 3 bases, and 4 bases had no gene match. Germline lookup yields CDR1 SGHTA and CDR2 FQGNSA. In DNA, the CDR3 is TGTGCCAGCAGCTTTCGGGGGGTAGCGAACACCGGGGAGCTGTTTTTT. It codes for CASSFRGVANTGELFF.

As DNA, the CDR3 is TGTGCCAGCAGCGCGATGGCCAGTTCTAATTCACCCCTCCACTTT. Translated: CASSAMASSNSPLHF. The V call is TRBV7-9, the J call TRBJ1-6, with D uncertain. In germline, CDR1 is SEHNR, CDR2 FQNEAQ (reference sequence). The CDR3 consists of 15 residues. The germline V and J ends were trimmed by 5 bases and 6 bases, with 14 bases remaining between them.

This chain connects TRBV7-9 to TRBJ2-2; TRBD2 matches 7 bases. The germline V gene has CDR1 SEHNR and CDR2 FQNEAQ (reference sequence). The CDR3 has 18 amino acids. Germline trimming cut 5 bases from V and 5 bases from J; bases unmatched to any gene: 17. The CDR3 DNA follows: TGTGCCAGCAGCGTACTTAAGGCGGGAGCGGGAAGAACCGGGGAGCTGTTTTTT. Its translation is CASSVLKAGAGRTGELFF. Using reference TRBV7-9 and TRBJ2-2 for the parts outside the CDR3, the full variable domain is DTGVSQNPRHKITKRGQNVTFRCDPISEHNRLYWYRQTLGQGPEFLTYFQNEAQLEKSRLLSDRFSAERPKGSFSTLEIQRTEQGDSAMYLCASSVLKAGAGRTGELFFGEGSRLTVL.

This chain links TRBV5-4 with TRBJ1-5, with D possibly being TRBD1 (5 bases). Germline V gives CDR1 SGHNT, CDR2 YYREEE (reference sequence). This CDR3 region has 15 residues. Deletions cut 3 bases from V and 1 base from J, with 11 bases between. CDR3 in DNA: TGTGCCAGCAGCTCTGGGGGGGGGAGCAATCAGCCCCAGCATTTT. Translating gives CASSSGGGSNQPQHF.

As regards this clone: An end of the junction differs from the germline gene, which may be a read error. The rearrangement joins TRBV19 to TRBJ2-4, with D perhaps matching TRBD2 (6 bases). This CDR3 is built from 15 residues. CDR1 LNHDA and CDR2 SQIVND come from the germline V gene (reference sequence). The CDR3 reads CASSPPGEAKNIQCF. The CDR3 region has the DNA TGTGCCAGTAGTCCCCCTGGGGAGGCGAAAAACATTCAGTGCTTC.

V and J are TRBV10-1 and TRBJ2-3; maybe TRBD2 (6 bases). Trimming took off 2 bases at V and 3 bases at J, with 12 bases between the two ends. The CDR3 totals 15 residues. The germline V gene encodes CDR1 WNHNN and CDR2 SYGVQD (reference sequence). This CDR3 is CASSEGLRDTDTQYF. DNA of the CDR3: TGCGCCAGCAGTGAGGGACTACGGGATACAGATACGCAGTATTTT.

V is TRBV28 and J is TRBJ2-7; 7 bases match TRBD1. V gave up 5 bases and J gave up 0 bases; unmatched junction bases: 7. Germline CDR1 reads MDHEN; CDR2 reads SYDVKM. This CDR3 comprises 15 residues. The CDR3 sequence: CASSQPTGASYEQYF. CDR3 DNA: TGTGCCAGCAGTCAACCCACAGGGGCCTCCTACGAGCAGTACTTC.